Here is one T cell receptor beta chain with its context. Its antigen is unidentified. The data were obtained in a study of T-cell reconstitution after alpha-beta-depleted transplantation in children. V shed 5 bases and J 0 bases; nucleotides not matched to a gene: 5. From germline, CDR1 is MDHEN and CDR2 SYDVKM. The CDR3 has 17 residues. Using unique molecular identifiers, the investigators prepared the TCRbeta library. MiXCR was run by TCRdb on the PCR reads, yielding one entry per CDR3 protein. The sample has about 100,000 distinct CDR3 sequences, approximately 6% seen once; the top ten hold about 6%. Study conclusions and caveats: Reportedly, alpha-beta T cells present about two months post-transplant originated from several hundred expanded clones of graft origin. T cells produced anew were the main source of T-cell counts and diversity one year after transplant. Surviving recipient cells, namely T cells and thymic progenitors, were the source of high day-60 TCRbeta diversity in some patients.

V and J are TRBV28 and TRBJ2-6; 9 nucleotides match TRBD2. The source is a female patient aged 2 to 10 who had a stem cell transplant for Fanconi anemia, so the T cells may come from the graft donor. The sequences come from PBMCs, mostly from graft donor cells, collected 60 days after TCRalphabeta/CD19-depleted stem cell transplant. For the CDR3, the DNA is TGTGCCAGCAGTAGCGGGGGGTTCCACTCTGGGGCCAACGTCCTGACTTTC. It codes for CASSSGGFHSGANVLTF.